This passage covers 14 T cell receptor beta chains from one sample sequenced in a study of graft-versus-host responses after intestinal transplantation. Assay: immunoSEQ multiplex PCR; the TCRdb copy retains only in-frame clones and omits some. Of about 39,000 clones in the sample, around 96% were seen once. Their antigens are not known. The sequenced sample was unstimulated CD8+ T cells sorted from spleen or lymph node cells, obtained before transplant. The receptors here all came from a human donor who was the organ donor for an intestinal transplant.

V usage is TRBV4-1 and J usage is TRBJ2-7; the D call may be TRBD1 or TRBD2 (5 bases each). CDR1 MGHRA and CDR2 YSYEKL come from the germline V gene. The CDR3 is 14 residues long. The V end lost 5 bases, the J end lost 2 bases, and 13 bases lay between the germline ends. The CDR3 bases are TGCGCCAGCAGCGGGTTAGAGGGACCCTACGAGCAGTACTTC. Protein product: CASSGLEGPYEQYF.

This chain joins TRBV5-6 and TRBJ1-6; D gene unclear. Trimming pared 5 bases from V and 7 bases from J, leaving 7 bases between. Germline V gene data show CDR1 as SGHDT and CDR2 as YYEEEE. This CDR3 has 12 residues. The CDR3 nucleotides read TGTGCCAGCAGACTCTCCAATTCACCCCTCCACTTT. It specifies CASRLSNSPLHF.

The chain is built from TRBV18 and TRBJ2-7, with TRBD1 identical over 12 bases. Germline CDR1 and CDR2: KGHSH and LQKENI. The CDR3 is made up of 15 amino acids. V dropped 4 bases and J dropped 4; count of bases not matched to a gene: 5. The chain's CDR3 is CASSHRDRGPYEQYF. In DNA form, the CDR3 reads TGTGCCAGCTCACACCGGGACAGGGGGCCATACGAGCAGTACTTC.

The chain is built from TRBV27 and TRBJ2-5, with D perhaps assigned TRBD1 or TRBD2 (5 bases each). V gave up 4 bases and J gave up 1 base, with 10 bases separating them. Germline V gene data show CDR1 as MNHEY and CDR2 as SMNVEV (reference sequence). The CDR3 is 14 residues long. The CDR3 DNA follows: TGTGCCAGCAGTTCTGAGGGGCCCCAAGAGACCCAGTACTTC. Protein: CASSSEGPQETQYF.

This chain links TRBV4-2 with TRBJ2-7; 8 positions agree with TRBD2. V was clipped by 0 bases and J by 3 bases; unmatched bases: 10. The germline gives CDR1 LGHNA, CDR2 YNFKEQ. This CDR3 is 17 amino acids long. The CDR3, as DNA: TGTGCCAGCAGCCAAGAACGGACTAGCACGACCTTCTACGAGCAGTACTTC. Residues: CASSQERTSTTFYEQYF.

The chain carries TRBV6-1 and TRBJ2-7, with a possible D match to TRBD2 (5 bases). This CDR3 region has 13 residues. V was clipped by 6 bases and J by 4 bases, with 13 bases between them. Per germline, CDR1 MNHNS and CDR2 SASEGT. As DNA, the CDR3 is TGTGCCAGCAGGGAGGCGACGGTATACGAGCAGTACTTC. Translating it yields CASREATVYEQYF.

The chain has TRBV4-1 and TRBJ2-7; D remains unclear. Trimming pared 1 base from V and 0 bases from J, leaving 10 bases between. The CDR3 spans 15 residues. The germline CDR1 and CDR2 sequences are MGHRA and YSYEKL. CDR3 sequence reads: CASSQGLDPSYEQYF. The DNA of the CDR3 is TGCGCCAGCAGCCAAGGGTTAGACCCCTCCTACGAGCAGTACTTC.

CDR3 nucleotides: TGTGCCAGCAGCTTCGGGGGAGGGTCGAGGTCCTACGAGCAGTACTTC. The encoded protein is CASSFGGGSRSYEQYF. The genes are TRBV13 and TRBJ2-7; 7 nucleotides line up with TRBD2. V was clipped by 3 bases and J by 1 base; unmatched bases: 9. Germline-derived CDR1 and CDR2 are PRHDT and FYEKMQ (reference sequence). This CDR3 has 16 residues.

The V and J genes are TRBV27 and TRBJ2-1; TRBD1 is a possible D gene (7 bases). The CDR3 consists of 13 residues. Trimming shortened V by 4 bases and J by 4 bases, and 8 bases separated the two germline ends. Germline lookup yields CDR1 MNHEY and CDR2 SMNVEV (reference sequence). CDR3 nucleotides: TGTGCCAGCAGTTCAGGGGGGTACAATGAGCAGTTCTTC. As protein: CASSSGGYNEQFF.

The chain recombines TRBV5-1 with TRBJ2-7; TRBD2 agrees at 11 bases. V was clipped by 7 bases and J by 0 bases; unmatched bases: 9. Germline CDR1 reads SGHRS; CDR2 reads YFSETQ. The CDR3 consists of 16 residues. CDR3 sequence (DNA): TGCGCCAGCCACCCGGCTAGCGGGGGGAGCTCCTACGAGCAGTACTTC. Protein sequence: CASHPASGGSSYEQYF. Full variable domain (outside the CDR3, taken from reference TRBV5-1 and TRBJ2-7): KAGVTQTPRYLIKTRGQQVTLSCSPISGHRSVSWYQQTPGQGLQFLFEYFSETQRNKGNFPGRFSGRQFSNSRSEMNVSTLELGDSALYLCASHPASGGSSYEQYFGPGTRLTVT.

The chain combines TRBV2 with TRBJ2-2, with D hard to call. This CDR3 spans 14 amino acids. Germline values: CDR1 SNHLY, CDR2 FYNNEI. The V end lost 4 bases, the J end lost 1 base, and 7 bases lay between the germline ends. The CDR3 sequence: CASSAGLNTGELFF. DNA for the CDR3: TGTGCCAGCAGTGCTGGGCTGAACACCGGGGAGCTGTTTTTT.

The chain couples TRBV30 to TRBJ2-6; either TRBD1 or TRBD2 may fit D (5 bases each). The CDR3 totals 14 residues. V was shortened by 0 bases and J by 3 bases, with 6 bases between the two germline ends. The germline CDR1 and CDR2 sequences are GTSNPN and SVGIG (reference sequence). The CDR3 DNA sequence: TGTGCCTGGAGTGTGGGGGTTGGGGCCAACGTCCTGACTTTC. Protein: CAWSVGVGANVLTF. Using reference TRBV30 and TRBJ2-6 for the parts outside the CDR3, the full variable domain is SQTIHQWPATLVQPVGSPLSLECTVEGTSNPNLYWYRQAAGRGLQLLFYSVGIGQISSEVPQNLSASRPQDRQFILSSKKLLLSDSGFYLCAWSVGVGANVLTFGAGSRLTVL.

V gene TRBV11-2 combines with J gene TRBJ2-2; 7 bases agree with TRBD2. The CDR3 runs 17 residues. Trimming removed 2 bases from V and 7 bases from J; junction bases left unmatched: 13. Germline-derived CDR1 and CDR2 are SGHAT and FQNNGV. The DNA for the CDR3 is TGTGCCAGCAGCTTATTGACGGGACTACTTTTACACGGGGAGCTGTTTTTT. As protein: CASSLLTGLLLHGELFF.

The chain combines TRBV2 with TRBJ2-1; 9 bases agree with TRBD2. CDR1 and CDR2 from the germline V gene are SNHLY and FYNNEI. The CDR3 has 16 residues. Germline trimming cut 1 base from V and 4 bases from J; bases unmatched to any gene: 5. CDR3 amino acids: CASSEGVTSGYNEQFF. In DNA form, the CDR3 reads TGTGCCAGCAGTGAAGGAGTGACTAGCGGATACAATGAGCAGTTCTTC.